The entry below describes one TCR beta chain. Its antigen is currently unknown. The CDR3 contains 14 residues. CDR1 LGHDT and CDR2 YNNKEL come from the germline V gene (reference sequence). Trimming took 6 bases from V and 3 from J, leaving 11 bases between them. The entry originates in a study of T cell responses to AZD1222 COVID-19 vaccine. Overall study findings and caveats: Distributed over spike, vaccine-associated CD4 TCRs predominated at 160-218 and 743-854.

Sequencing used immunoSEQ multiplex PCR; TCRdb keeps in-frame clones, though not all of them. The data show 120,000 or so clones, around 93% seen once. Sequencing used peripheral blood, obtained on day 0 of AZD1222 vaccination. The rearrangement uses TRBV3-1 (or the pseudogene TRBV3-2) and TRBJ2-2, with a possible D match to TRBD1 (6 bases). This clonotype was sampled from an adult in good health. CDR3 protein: CASSQGHYTGELFF. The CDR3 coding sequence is TGTGCCAGCAGTCAGGGACACTACACCGGGGAGCTGTTTTTT.